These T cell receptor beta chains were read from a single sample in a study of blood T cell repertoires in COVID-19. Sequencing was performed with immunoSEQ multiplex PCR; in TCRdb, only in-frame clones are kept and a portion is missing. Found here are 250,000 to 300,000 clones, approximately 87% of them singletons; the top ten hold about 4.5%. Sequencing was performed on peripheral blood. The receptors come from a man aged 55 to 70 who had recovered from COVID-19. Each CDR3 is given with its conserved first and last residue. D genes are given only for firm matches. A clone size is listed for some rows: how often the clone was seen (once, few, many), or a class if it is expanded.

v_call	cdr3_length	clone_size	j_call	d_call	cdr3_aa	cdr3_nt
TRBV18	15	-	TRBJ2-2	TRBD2	CASSPRLAVPGELFF	TGTGCCAGCTCACCACGACTAGCGGTTCCCGGGGAGCTGTTTTTT
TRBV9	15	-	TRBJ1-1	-	CASSVAPGSVTEAFF	TGTGCCAGCAGCGTAGCCCCAGGGTCGGTGACTGAAGCTTTCTTT
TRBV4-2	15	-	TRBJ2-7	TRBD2	CASSLGTSESYEQYF	TGTGCCAGCAGCCTGGGGACTAGTGAATCCTACGAGCAGTACTTC
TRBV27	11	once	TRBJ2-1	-	CASTQGREQFF	TGTGCCAGCACCCAGGGGAGAGAGCAGTTCTTC
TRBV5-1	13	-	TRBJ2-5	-	CASSLGGEETQYF	TGCGCCAGCAGCTTGGGCGGGGAGGAGACCCAGTACTTC
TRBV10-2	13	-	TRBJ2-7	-	CASSPTGAYEQYF	TGCGCCAGCAGTCCCACGGGGGCCTACGAGCAGTACTTC
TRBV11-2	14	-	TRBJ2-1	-	CASSEALRGLGQFF	TGTGCCAGCAGCGAAGCCCTCCGGGGACTCGGGCAGTTCTTC
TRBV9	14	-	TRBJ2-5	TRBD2	CASSVRGAQETQYF	TGTGCCAGCAGCGTGCGGGGGGCCCAAGAGACCCAGTACTTC
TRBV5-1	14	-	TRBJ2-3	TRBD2	CASRAGGQTDTQYF	TGCGCCAGCAGAGCGGGGGGGCAGACAGATACGCAGTATTTT
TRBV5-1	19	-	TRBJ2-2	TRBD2	CASSFVASGSISNTGELFF	TGCGCCAGCAGCTTCGTTGCTAGCGGGAGTATTTCTAACACCGGGGAGCTGTTTTTT
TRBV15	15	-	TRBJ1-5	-	CATSEGVISNQPQHF	TGTGCCACCAGCGAAGGGGTGATTAGCAATCAGCCCCAGCATTTT
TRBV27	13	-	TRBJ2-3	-	CASSLMGGDTQYF	TGTGCCAGCAGTTTAATGGGGGGAGATACGCAGTATTTT
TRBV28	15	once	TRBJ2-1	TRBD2	CASSNRGGATDEQFF	TGTGCCAGCAGTAACCGCGGGGGGGCAACGGATGAGCAGTTCTTC
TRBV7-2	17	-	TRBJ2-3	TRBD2	CASSLVFRGGGTDTQYF	TGTGCCAGCAGCTTAGTTTTTCGGGGGGGCGGCACAGATACGCAGTATTTT
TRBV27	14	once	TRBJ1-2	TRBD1	CASSSQGAGYGYTF	TGTGCCAGCAGTTCGCAGGGGGCGGGGTATGGCTACACCTTC
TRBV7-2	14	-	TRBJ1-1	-	CASSLGFRATEAFF	TGTGCCAGCAGCTTAGGTTTCAGGGCTACTGAAGCTTTCTTT
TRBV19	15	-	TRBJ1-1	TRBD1	CASSRDRGLNTEAFF	TGTGCCAGTAGTAGGGACAGGGGGCTGAACACTGAAGCTTTCTTT